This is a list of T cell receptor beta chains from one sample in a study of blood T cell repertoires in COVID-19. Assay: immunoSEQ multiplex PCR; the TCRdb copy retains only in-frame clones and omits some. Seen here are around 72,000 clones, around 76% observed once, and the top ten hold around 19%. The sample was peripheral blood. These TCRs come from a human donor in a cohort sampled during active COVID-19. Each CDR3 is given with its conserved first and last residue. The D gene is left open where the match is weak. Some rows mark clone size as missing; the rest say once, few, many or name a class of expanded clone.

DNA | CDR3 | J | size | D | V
TGTGCCAGCAGCAGCCAGGGGTGGCCCGGGGAGCTGTTTTTT | CASSSQGWPGELFF | TRBJ2-2 | few | NA | TRBV9
TGTGCCAGCAGCTTTTCTGGCGGGAGCTCCTACGAGCAGTACTTC | CASSFSGGSSYEQYF | TRBJ2-7 | NA | TRBD2 | TRBV11-2
TGCGCCAGCAACCGACAGCAGAACACTGAAGCTTTCTTT | CASNRQQNTEAFF | TRBJ1-1 | NA | NA | TRBV10-2
TGTGCCAGCAGCGCCGGACTAGCGGGGGGAAACTACGAGCAGTACTTC | CASSAGLAGGNYEQYF | TRBJ2-7 | once | TRBD2 | TRBV11-2
TGTGCCACCAGTGCTCCGGGGGAGTTTGCTAATGAAAAACTGTTTTTT | CATSAPGEFANEKLFF | TRBJ1-4 | NA | NA | TRBV24-1
TGTGCCTGGAGTTGGGCGGGGGGTCACAATGAGCAGTTCTTC | CAWSWAGGHNEQFF | TRBJ2-1 | once | TRBD2 | TRBV30
TGTGCCAGCAAGTTTAGTCGGCGGGGACAAGAGACCCAGTACTTC | CASKFSRRGQETQYF | TRBJ2-5 | NA | NA | TRBV3-1/TRBV3-2
TGTGCCAGCATGTTTCAAGGGGCGATCTTTGGCTACACCTTC | CASMFQGAIFGYTF | TRBJ1-2 | NA | NA | TRBV2
TGTGCCAGCAGCGAGACAGCCGCCCTCTACAATGAGCAGTTCTTC | CASSETAALYNEQFF | TRBJ2-1 | once | NA | TRBV7-2
TGTGCCAGCAGTGCCCGACAGGGGGGAAACGAGCAGTACTTC | CASSARQGGNEQYF | TRBJ2-7 | NA | TRBD1 | TRBV27
TGTGCCAGCAGCACCACAGGAGTCGAGGGCTACACCTTC | CASSTTGVEGYTF | TRBJ1-2 | NA | NA | TRBV7-8
TGTGCCAGCAGCACGCAGACAGAAACTGGCTCTGGGGCCAACGTCCTGACTTTC | CASSTQTETGSGANVLTF | TRBJ2-6 | NA | NA | TRBV5-6
TGTGCCAGTAGTCAACAAGGCTTCCGAATATACCGGGACAGGGGGAATGGCTACACCTTC | CASSQQGFRIYRDRGNGYTF | TRBJ1-2 | NA | TRBD1 | TRBV19
TGTGCCAGCAGTGTGGTAGAAAACACTGAAGCTTTCTTT | CASSVVENTEAFF | TRBJ1-1 | NA | NA | TRBV2
TGTGCCAGCAGTTTAATGAGGGACGAGCAGTACTTC | CASSLMRDEQYF | TRBJ2-7 | NA | NA | TRBV28
TGTGCCAGCAGCTCTCAAGCGGGGGGCCTCAATGAGCAGTTCTTC | CASSSQAGGLNEQFF | TRBJ2-1 | NA | TRBD2 | TRBV7-3
TGTGCCAGCAGTTATACAGGGTCCCAAGAGACCCAGTACTTC | CASSYTGSQETQYF | TRBJ2-5 | NA | NA | TRBV6-5
TGCAGTGCTAGTAAACGGGAAGGTGCCTATGGCTACACCTTC | CSASKREGAYGYTF | TRBJ1-2 | NA | NA | TRBV20-1
TGCGCCAGCAGCTTGAGAGGGATGAACACTGAAGCTTTCTTT | CASSLRGMNTEAFF | TRBJ1-1 | NA | NA | TRBV5-1
TGTGCCAGCAGCCGAACAGGGAAGCTCGTATCTCTGATCTTCTATGGCTACACCTTC | CASSRTGKLVSLIFYGYTF | TRBJ1-2 | NA | NA | TRBV4-2
TGTGCCAGCAGCCGCAGAAGTTGGGAGACCCAGTACTTC | CASSRRSWETQYF | TRBJ2-5 | NA | NA | TRBV12-3/TRBV12-4
TGCGCCAGCACTGATCGGGCAGGGCCCTACGAGCAGTACTTC | CASTDRAGPYEQYF | TRBJ2-7 | NA | NA | TRBV5-1
TGCGCCAGCACCAACTCAGGCCAAGAGACCCAGTACTTC | CASTNSGQETQYF | TRBJ2-5 | NA | NA | TRBV5-1